These 7 T cell receptor beta chains were sequenced from one sample in a study of blood T cells in healthy people across ages. A sample-barcoded 5' primer and a J-beta primer mix were used in a second PCR of roughly 7 to 12 cycles. Via MiXCR, TCRdb re-called the 5' RACE reads, giving one row per CDR3 protein. The data show hundreds of thousands of distinct CDR3 sequences, with 40% to 45% seen just once and 30% held by the top ten. The sequencing input was blood. Source of these receptors: a man of 80 years or more in good health.

The chain recombines TRBV20-1 with TRBJ2-5, with 9 bases lining up with TRBD2. Looked up from germline, CDR1 is DFQATT and CDR2 is SNEGSKA (reference sequence). V trimming: 1 base; J trimming: 4 bases; junction bases outside the gene matches: 7. The CDR3 has 15 residues. For the CDR3, the DNA is TGCAGTGCTAGAGTGGATAGCGGGAGTGCAGAGACCCAGTACTTC. It translates to CSARVDSGSAETQYF.

This chain connects TRBV6-2 or TRBV6-3 to TRBJ2-1; D may match TRBD1 or TRBD2 (6 bases each). Germline CDR1 reads MNHEY; CDR2 reads SVGEGT. The ends were cut back, 6 bases at V and 7 bases at J, with 13 bases in the middle. The CDR3 totals 13 residues. The CDR3 DNA sequence: TGTGCCAGCAGGGGTGGGGGGCCAAATGAGCAGTTCTTC. Its protein product is CASRGGGPNEQFF.

The chain uses TRBV20-1 and TRBJ2-1; D may be TRBD2 (6 bases). Trimming cost V 2 bases and J 7 bases, with 21 bases left between them. The germline CDR1 and CDR2 sequences are DFQATT and SNEGSKA (reference sequence). The CDR3 extends over 16 amino acids. CDR3 sequence reads: CSARSAGTPGGNEQFF. CDR3 DNA sequence: TGCAGTGCTAGAAGCGCCGGGACTCCAGGCGGGAATGAGCAGTTCTTC.

The V call is TRBV6-1, the J call TRBJ2-5, with 8 bases lining up with TRBD1. Germline loops: CDR1 MNHNS, CDR2 SASEGT. The ends lost 6 bases at V and 5 bases at J; junction bases unmatched: 23. The CDR3 extends over 19 amino acids. CDR3 sequence: CASSPPLWGQAQPAETQYF. In DNA form, the CDR3 reads TGTGCCAGCAGCCCGCCGCTTTGGGGACAGGCCCAACCAGCGGAGACCCAGTACTTC.

The chain employs TRBV20-1 and TRBJ2-4; 9 bases are shared with TRBD1. CDR1 and CDR2 from the germline V gene are DFQATT and SNEGSKA (reference sequence). J lost 6 bases, V lost 5 bases, and 5 bases had no gene match. This CDR3 contains 13 residues. The chain's CDR3 is CSAAETGGNIQYF. The CDR3 DNA reads as TGCAGTGCTGCTGAGACAGGGGGAAACATTCAGTACTTC.

This clonotype was seen ten or more times. The rearrangement joins TRBV7-8 to TRBJ2-7; D might be TRBD1 (5 bases). V lost 1 base and J 1 base, leaving 8 bases between the germline ends. The CDR3 consists of 14 residues. Germline CDR1 is SGHVS and CDR2 is FQNEAQ. The CDR3 protein is CASSLVQGSYEQYF. CDR3 nucleotides: TGTGCCAGCAGCTTAGTGCAGGGATCCTACGAGCAGTACTTC. Based on the CDR3 plus reference TRBV7-8 and TRBJ2-7, the full variable domain is GAGVSQSPRYKVAKRGQDVALRCDPISGHVSLFWYQQALGQGPEFLTYFQNEAQLDKSGLPSDRFFAERPEGSVSTLKIQRTQQEDSAVYLCASSLVQGSYEQYFGPGTRLTVT.

The chain carries TRBV7-3 and TRBJ2-3, with 8 bases fitting TRBD2. Germline V gives CDR1 SGHTA, CDR2 FQGTGA. V trimming: 0 bases; J trimming: 4 bases; junction bases outside the gene matches: 9. The CDR3 has 17 amino acids. DNA of the CDR3: TGTGCCAGCAGCTTAACGGCCAGCGGGAGTGGCCCAGATACGCAGTATTTT. It is translated as CASSLTASGSGPDTQYF. Drawing the rest from reference TRBV7-3 and TRBJ2-3, the complete variable domain is GAGVSQTPSNKVTEKGKYVELRCDPISGHTALYWYRQSLGQGPEFLIYFQGTGAADDSGLPNDRFFAVRPEGSVSTLKIQRTERGDSAVYLCASSLTASGSGPDTQYFGPGTRLTVL.